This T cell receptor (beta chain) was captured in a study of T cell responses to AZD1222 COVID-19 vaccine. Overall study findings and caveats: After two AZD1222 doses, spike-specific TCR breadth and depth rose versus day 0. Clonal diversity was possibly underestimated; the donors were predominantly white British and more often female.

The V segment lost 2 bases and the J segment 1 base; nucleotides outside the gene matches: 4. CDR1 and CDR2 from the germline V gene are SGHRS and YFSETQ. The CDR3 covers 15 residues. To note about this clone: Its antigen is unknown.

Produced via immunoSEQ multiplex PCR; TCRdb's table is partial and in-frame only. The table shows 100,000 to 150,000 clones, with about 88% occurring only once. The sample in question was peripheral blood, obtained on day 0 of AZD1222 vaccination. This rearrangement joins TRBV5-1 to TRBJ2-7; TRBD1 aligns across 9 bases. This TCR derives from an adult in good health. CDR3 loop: CASSFGGTGSYEQYF. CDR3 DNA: TGCGCCAGCAGCTTCGGCGGGACAGGGTCCTACGAGCAGTACTTC.